A selection of T cell receptor beta chains follows, all from one sample in a study of blood T cell repertoires in COVID-19. Clones were sequenced by immunoSEQ multiplex PCR, and TCRdb holds only the in-frame ones, with some missing. The sample records 220,000 or so clones, about 90% being singletons. Source material: PBMCs or T cells enriched from blood (not recorded which). These receptors all stem from a woman in her forties or fifties with acute COVID-19. The CDR3 runs from the conserved cysteine through the conserved F or W. The D gene is left open where the match is weak. Size is stated for part of the rows, as once, few or many counts, or as a class when the clone is expanded.

v_call	j_call	clone_size	d_call	cdr3_aa
TRBV18	TRBJ2-4	once	.	CASSPPQGGKNIQYF
TRBV5-8	TRBJ1-4	.	.	CASSPNKAGTNNEKLFF
TRBV5-1	TRBJ2-1	.	TRBD1	CASSLAPGQNNEQFF
TRBV3-1/TRBV3-2	TRBJ1-2	.	.	CASSPEVGYGYTF
TRBV27	TRBJ1-1	.	.	CASSFGGSYTEAFF
TRBV11-2	TRBJ2-7	.	.	CASSPLGGKYEQYF
TRBV2	TRBJ1-4	once	.	CASVAWGGEKLFF
TRBV29-1	TRBJ2-4	.	.	CSVRGLGNIQYF
TRBV5-4	TRBJ2-7	.	TRBD2	CASSSGLAAPYEQYF
TRBV18	TRBJ1-5	.	.	CASSPGADQPQHF
TRBV19	TRBJ2-3	.	TRBD2	CASGRLAGGEDTQYF
TRBV28	TRBJ1-3	.	.	CASRGELSGNTIYF
TRBV9	TRBJ2-3	.	.	CASSVGGDTQYF
TRBV28	TRBJ1-2	once	TRBD1	CASTGTGVNYGYTF
TRBV12-3/TRBV12-4	TRBJ1-5	.	.	CASSPLGFQPQHF
TRBV6-5	TRBJ2-2	.	.	CASSYSLTTNTGELFF
TRBV19	TRBJ2-7	.	.	CASSIVGSSYEQYF
TRBV7-9	TRBJ1-6	.	TRBD1	CASRIQGAVNSPLHF
TRBV27	TRBJ2-1	.	TRBD2	CASSLLAGNLEQFF
TRBV7-2	TRBJ2-2	.	.	CASSLAMRYFDPNTGELFF
TRBV4-3	TRBJ2-1	.	.	CASSQGGGSYNEQFF
TRBV28	TRBJ1-3	.	.	CASSLGGRGGNTIYF
TRBV15	TRBJ2-7	.	TRBD2	CATSSNREEEYF
TRBV4-1	TRBJ2-7	few	TRBD2	CASSPSGSTPYEQYF
TRBV4-2	TRBJ2-3	.	TRBD2	CASSQRAGGPADTQYF
TRBV5-6	TRBJ2-7	.	.	CASSLDPWSDEQYF
TRBV6-5	TRBJ2-1	.	TRBD2	CASSQPGLAGNEQFF
TRBV18	TRBJ1-1	.	TRBD1	CASSLLPGQGLGNTEAFF
TRBV7-2	TRBJ2-1	.	TRBD1	CASSLGQGDNEQFF
TRBV5-1	TRBJ2-1	.	TRBD1	CASSTGQPTYNEQFF